The 2 T cell receptor beta chains given below trace back to one sample, sequenced in a study of tumor-infiltrating lymphocytes in oesophageal squamous cell carcinoma. TCRdb recomputed calls from the PCR reads with MiXCR, one row per CDR3 protein. This repertoire shows 12,000 or so distinct CDR3 sequences, under 70% found once; its top ten account for 42%. The sample comprised esophageal tumor tissue. The receptors stem from a female donor with esophageal squamous cell carcinoma.

This chain joins TRBV7-3 and TRBJ2-1; D is undetermined. This CDR3 spans 15 amino acids. Trimming removed 3 bases from V and 0 bases from J, with 9 bases in between. The V gene's germline CDR1 is SGHTA and CDR2 FQGTGA. The CDR3 loop is CASSFGSSSYNEQFF. The CDR3, as DNA: TGTGCCAGCAGCTTCGGGTCTAGCTCCTACAATGAGCAGTTCTTC.

The chain employs TRBV5-1 and TRBJ2-1; TRBD2 matches 11 bases. Germline V gives CDR1 SGHRS, CDR2 YFSETQ. The trim removed 1 base at V and 6 bases at J, leaving 3 bases unmatched. The CDR3 contains 15 residues. The CDR3 DNA reads as TGCGCCAGCAGCTTGTCTAGCGGGGGGATCAATGAGCAGTTCTTC. Translated: CASSLSSGGINEQFF.